The entry below gives a single T cell receptor (beta chain) sequence along with its context. Its antigen is unknown. It has no much larger one-base neighbor in the sample; base qualities were not kept. The entry originates in a study of blood T cell repertoires in COVID-19 (dated by TCRdb to 2020 to 2022). A note on the overall study: Collaborator samples came from the United States, Italy and Spain and covered acute and convalescent phases of COVID-19. The material from the prospective study consisted of cDNA or gDNA derived from T cells, B-cell-depleted T cells, or PBMCs. Subjects who had been exposed to COVID-19, were actively infected with it, or had recovered from it provided the deeply sampled blood TCRbeta repertoires that made up the dataset. A freely available public database, intended as a resource for researchers studying the immune response to SARS-CoV-2, is where the repertoires were released. The samples were drawn from the first 160 participants of the ongoing ImmuneRACE study and from some 1,300 subjects provided by 6 global collaborators. The sample metadata nearly always contained a de-identified subject ID, COVID-19 status, age in years and sex. Where available, HLA class I and class II types were obtained from metadata supplied by the sample provider rather than from assay-based typing. Results the study describes overall, beyond this receptor: The amount of clinical and demographic metadata varied by source and participant and was provided uncurated.

The germline V gene gives CDR1 as SGHTA and CDR2 as FQGNSA. Clipping removes 2 bases from V and 5 bases from J, with 5 as the unmatched junction base count. The CDR3 has 14 amino acids, counting the end cysteine and phenylalanine. Left in the record is the CDR3 DNA by itself, 42 bases read in frame from the first base. The collaborating institutions used their own protocols to collect whole blood in K2EDTA tubes. Collaborator samples were shipped for TCRbeta analysis as frozen whole blood, isolated PBMCs, or DNA extracted from either sample type. The immunoSEQ Assay, a bias-controlled multiplex PCR, was used to amplify TCRbeta CDR3 regions from genomic DNA. The source study handled its data this way. Nucleated cell counts per sample were estimated from amplification of reference gene primers within the assay. To quantify the absolute abundance of each unique TCRbeta CDR3 rearrangement, sequence reads were collapsed and filtered. Productive Simpson clonality was computed per sample as the square root of Simpson's diversity index over productive rearrangements. Entries here come from immuneACCESS through TCRdb and include only in-frame sequences with V and J called. Some clones fail to appear in such tables; in the studies checked, an unresolved V gene covers under half of the shortfall, and the cause of the remainder is unknown. That table furnishes V, J and clone size, whereas the DNA furnished D and trimming. The table for this sample lists 90,000 to 150,000 clones; around nine tenths of them were counted only once. Less than 2.5% of the sample rests with the top ten.

The specimen sequenced was peripheral blood. The TCR was taken from a woman between 50 and 59 years old with acute or convalescent COVID-19. This receptor chain uses TRBV7-2 and TRBJ1-2; TRBD1 lines up with 7 middle nucleotides. CDR3 region: CASSLPGQIYGYTF. The DNA sequence follows: TGTGCCAGCAGCTTACCGGGACAGATTTATGGCTACACCTTC.